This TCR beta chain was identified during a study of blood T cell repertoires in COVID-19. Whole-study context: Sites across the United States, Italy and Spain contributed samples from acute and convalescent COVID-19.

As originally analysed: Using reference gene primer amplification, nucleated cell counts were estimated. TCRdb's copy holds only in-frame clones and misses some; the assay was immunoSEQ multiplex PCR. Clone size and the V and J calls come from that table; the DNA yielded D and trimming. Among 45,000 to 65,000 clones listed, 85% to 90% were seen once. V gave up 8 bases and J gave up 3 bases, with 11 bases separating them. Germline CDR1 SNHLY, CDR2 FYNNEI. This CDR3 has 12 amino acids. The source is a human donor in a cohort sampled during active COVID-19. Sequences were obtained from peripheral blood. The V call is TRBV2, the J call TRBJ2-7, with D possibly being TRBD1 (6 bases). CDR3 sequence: CASRAGVYEQYF. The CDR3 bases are TGTGCCAGCCGCGCAGGGGTCTACGAGCAGTACTTC. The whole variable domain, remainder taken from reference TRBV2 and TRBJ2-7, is EPEVTQTPSHQVTQMGQEVILRCVPISNHLYFYWYRQILGQKVEFLVSFYNNEISEKSEIFDDQFSVERPDGSNFTLKIRSTKLEDSAMYFCASRAGVYEQYFGPGTRLTVT.